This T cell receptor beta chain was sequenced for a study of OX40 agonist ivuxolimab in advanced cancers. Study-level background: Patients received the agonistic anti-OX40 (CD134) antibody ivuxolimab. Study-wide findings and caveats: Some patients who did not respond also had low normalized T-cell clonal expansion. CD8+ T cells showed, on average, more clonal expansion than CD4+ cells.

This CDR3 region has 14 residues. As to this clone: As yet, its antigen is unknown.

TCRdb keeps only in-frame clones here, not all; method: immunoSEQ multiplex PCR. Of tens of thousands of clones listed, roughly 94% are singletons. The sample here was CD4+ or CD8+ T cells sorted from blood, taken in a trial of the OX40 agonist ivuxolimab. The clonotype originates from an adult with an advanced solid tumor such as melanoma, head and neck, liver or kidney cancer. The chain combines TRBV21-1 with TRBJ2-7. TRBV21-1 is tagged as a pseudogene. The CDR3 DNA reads TGTGCCAGCAGCAAAGGCAACGGAAACTACGAGCAGTACTTC. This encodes CASSKGNGNYEQYF.